This passage covers 10 T cell receptor beta chains from one sample sequenced in a study of control samples from healthy donors and cancer patients (dated by TCRdb to about 2020). Library preparation employed the immunoSEQ multiplex PCR assay. The source is immuneACCESS, and TCRdb retained only in-frame sequences with V and J called. Part of the clones is not carried over; for the studies checked, unresolved V genes explain less than half of this, and the remainder is unexplained. For this sample the table gives about 140,000 clones, of which roughly 92% were detected only once. 11% of the sample lies in the top ten. Material for sequencing was blood. These receptors were collected from a man aged 25-45 years in good health.

V and J are TRBV18 and TRBJ1-3; D not resolved. The germline CDR1 and CDR2 sequences are KGHSH and LQKENI. The CDR3 covers 16 residues. With 1 base removed from V and 0 bases from J, the gap between germline ends came to 10 bases. The CDR3 region has the DNA TGTGCCAGCTCACCACAGGCCCTACTCTCTGGAAACACCATATATTTT. It translates to CASSPQALLSGNTIYF.

The chain has TRBV28 and TRBJ2-7; the D gene is possibly TRBD1 (5 bases). The CDR3 extends over 16 amino acids. Germline V lookup: CDR1 MDHEN, CDR2 SYDVKM. V dropped 3 bases and J dropped 6 bases, with 21 bases sitting between them. CDR3 region: CASSFWVREANLEQYF. CDR3 nucleotides: TGTGCCAGCAGTTTCTGGGTCAGGGAAGCTAACCTCGAGCAGTACTTC.

This chain joins TRBV27 and TRBJ1-2; D perhaps matches TRBD1 (5 bases). Germline values: CDR1 MNHEY, CDR2 SMNVEV (reference sequence). The V gene lost 3 bases and the J gene lost 8 bases, with 10 bases spanning the gap. CDR3 length: 12 amino acids. The CDR3 nucleotides read TGTGCCAGCAGTTTTCAGGGTGGAGGCTACACCTTC. This sequence encodes CASSFQGGGYTF.

The chain joins TRBV6-4 to TRBJ2-6; D perhaps matches TRBD2 (6 bases). Germline loops: CDR1 MRHNA, CDR2 SNTAGT. This CDR3 is 17 amino acids long. V lost 2 bases and J 1 base, leaving 12 bases between the germline ends. The chain's CDR3 is CASSDTGRGSGANVLTF. CDR3 in DNA: TGTGCCAGCAGTGACACCGGCCGGGGGTCTGGGGCCAACGTCCTGACTTTC.

The chain couples TRBV7-9 to TRBJ2-5, with 8 bases matching TRBD2. Germline CDR1 is SEHNR and CDR2 is FQNEAQ (reference sequence). The CDR3 spans 15 residues. V lost 3 bases, J lost 2 bases, and 5 bases stayed unmatched. The CDR3 reads CASSLGGGRQETQYF. DNA for the CDR3: TGTGCCAGCAGCTTGGGTGGCGGGAGGCAAGAGACCCAGTACTTC.

This CDR3 reads CASSEAPRTSGEETQYF. The CDR3 DNA follows: TGTGCCAGCAGTGAAGCTCCACGGACTAGCGGGGAAGAGACCCAGTACTTC. The chain joins TRBV6-1 to TRBJ2-5, with 12 bases fitting TRBD2. Germline-derived CDR1 and CDR2 are MNHNS and SASEGT. V lost 0 bases to trimming and J lost 3 bases; unmatched junction nucleotides: 5. This CDR3 region has 17 residues.

The chain recombines TRBV14 with TRBJ2-1, with D uncertain. This CDR3 region has 15 residues. With 4 bases removed from V and 1 base from J, the gap between germline ends came to 11 bases. Germline V gene lookup returns CDR1 SGHDN and CDR2 FVKESK. As DNA, the CDR3 is TGTGCCAGCAGCCTATGGCTAAGGTCCTACAATGAGCAGTTCTTC. It is translated as CASSLWLRSYNEQFF.

This chain links TRBV29-1 with TRBJ2-2, with D possibly matching TRBD1 (7 bases). Trimming removed 0 bases at V and 0 bases at J, with 20 bases between. Looked up from germline, CDR1 is SQVTM and CDR2 is ANQGSEA. The CDR3 loop spans 19 amino acids. The CDR3 protein is CSVEDFFGGGSTNTGELFF. The CDR3 DNA reads as TGCAGCGTTGAAGATTTTTTTGGAGGGGGCAGCACGAACACCGGGGAGCTGTTTTTT.

The V and J genes are TRBV28 and TRBJ1-4; D is undetermined. Germline V gene data show CDR1 as MDHEN and CDR2 as SYDVKM. The CDR3 is 17 amino acids. V gave up 3 bases and J gave up 4 bases, with 18 bases separating them. The CDR3 sequence is CASSLLNFTPLNEKLFF. CDR3 coding DNA: TGTGCCAGCAGTTTGCTTAACTTTACTCCCCTTAATGAAAAACTGTTTTTT.

The genes are TRBV3-1 (or the pseudogene TRBV3-2) and TRBJ2-7; 9 bases line up with TRBD2. V was pared by 2 bases and J by 3 bases, with 5 bases of the junction left unmatched. The CDR3 has 15 residues. Germline V lookup: CDR1 LGHDT, CDR2 YNNKEL (reference sequence). The CDR3 protein is CASSQSTSGLYEQYF. The CDR3 DNA sequence: TGTGCCAGCAGCCAATCGACTAGCGGACTCTACGAGCAGTACTTC.